A single T cell receptor (beta chain) is shown here with its context. These data originate in a study of human T cells and chemical hapten exposure. V lost 1 base to trimming and J lost 0 bases; unmatched junction nucleotides: 12. The CDR3 runs 21 residues. Per germline, CDR1 SNHLY and CDR2 FYNNEI. Whole blood, unfractionated, served as the material for total RNA extraction. Library construction involved attaching unique molecular identifiers to individual cDNA molecules, which allowed quantitative, reproducible TCR counting. One entry per CDR3 protein results from TCRdb running MiXCR on the reads. The sample has about 120,000 distinct CDR3 sequences; over 6.5% are singletons.

The rearrangement uses TRBV2 and TRBJ2-1; 13 positions agree with TRBD2. This clonotype was obtained from a human donor in good health. Some clones in this sample may be carry-over from other donors' samples. The sequencing sample was made of whole blood. The CDR3 sequence is CASSEETSGGRKPSSYNEQFF. DNA for the CDR3: TGTGCCAGCAGTGAAGAGACTAGCGGGGGGCGAAAACCTAGCTCCTACAATGAGCAGTTCTTC.